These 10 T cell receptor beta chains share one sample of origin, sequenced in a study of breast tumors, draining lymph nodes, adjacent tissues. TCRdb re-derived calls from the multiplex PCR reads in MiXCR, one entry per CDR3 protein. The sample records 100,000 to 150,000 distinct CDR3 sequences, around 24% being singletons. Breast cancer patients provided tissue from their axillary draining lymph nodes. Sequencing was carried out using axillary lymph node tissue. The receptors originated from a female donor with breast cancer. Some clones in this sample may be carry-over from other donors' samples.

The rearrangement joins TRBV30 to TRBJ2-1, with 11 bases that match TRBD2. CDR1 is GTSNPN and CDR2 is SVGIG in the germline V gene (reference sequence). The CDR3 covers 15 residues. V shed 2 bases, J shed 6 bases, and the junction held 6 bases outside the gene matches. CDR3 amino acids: CAWSLRTSGFNEQFF. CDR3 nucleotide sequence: TGTGCCTGGAGTCTTCGGACTAGCGGGTTCAATGAGCAGTTCTTC.

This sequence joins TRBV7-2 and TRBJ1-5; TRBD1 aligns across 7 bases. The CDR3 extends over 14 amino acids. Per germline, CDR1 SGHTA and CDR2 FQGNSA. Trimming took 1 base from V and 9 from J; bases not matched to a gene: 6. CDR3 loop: CASSLDRGPWPQHF. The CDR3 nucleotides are TGTGCCAGCAGCTTAGATAGGGGGCCATGGCCCCAGCATTTT.

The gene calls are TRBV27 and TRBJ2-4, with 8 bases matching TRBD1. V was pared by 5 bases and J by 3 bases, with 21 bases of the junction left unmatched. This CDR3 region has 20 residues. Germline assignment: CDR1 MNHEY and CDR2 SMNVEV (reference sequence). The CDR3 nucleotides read TGTGCCAGCAGTACCCCGAAGGGACAGGACAAAAAGTTAGTCAAAAACATTCAGTACTTC. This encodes CASSTPKGQDKKLVKNIQYF.

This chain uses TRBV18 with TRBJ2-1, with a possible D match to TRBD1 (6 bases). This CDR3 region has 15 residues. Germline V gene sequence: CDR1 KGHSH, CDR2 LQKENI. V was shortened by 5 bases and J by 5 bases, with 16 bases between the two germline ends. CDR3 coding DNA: TGTGCCAGCTCAAAAACAGGGTTATCCAACAATGAGCAGTTCTTC. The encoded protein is CASSKTGLSNNEQFF.

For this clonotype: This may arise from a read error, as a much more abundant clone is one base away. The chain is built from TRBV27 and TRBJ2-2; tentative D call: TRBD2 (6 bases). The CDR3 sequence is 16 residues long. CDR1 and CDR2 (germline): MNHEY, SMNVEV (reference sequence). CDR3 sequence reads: CASARGGRPPTGDLFF. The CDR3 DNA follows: TGTGCCAGCGCGAGAGGAGGGAGGCCACCCACCGGGGATCTGTTTTTT.

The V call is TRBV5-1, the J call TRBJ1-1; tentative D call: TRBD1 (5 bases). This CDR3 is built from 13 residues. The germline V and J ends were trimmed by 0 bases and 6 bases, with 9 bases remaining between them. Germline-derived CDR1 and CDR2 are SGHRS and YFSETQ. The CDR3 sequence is CASSLVLGAEAFF. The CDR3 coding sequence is TGCGCCAGCAGCTTGGTCCTAGGGGCTGAAGCTTTCTTT.

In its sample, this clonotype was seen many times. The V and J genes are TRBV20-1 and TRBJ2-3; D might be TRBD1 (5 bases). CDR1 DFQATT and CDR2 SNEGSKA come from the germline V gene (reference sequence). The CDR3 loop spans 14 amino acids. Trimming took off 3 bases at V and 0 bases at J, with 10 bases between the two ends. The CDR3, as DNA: TGCAGTGCTAGTAGGGGCGAAAGCACAGATACGCAGTATTTT. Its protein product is CSASRGESTDTQYF.

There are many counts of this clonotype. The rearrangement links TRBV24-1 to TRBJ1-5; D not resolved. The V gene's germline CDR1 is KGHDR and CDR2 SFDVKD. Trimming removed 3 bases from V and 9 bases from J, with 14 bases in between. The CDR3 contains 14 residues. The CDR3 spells CATSDARRSGPQHF. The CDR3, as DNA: TGTGCCACCAGTGATGCCCGGCGGTCGGGGCCCCAGCATTTT.

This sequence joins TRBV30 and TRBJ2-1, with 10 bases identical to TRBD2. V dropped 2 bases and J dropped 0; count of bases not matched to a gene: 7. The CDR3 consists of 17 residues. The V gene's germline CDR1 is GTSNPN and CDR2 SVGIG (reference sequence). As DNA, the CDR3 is TGTGCCTGGAGTACCTTAGGACTAGCGGTCTCCTACAATGAGCAGTTCTTC. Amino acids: CAWSTLGLAVSYNEQFF.

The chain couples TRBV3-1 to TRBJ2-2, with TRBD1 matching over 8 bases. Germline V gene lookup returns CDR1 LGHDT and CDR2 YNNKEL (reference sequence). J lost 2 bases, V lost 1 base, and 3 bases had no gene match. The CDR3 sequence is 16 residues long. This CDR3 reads CASSQGTGSNTGELFF. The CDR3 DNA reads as TGTGCCAGCAGCCAAGGGACAGGGAGTAACACCGGGGAGCTGTTTTTT. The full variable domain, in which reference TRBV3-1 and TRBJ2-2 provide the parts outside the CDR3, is DTAVSQTPKYLVTQMGNDKSIKCEQNLGHDTMYWYKQDSKKFLKIMFSYNNKELIINETVPNRFSPKSPDKAHLNLHINSLELGDSAVYFCASSQGTGSNTGELFFGEGSRLTVL.